The present T cell receptor (beta chain) was sequenced within a study of quantifying T cell responses using KT2 cells. Whole-study context: RNA was reverse transcribed with TCR alpha and beta constant-region primers.

An oligo carrying a UMI was ligated to the cDNA 3' end. First-round PCR used 4 to 5 cycles and beta primers RC1.1 and RC1.2 covering TRBC1 and TRBC2. TCRdb passed the UMI-ligation and nested PCR reads through MiXCR, listing each CDR3 protein once. The sample lists 25,000 to 35,000 distinct CDR3 sequences; about a tenth were seen once. Study observations and caveats: The number of KT2 alpha and beta sequences was a linear function of input KT2 cells.

This clonotype was detected ten times or more. What it recognizes is unknown. KT2, a clone with a known TCR, was spiked into unfractionated PBMC. Trimming took off 4 bases at V and 8 bases at J, with 17 bases between the two ends. The CDR3 totals 14 residues. The V gene's germline CDR1 is DFQATT and CDR2 SNEGSKA (reference sequence). Sequenced input: PBMCs spiked with cells of the T cell clone KT2. This TCR derives from a human donor. The V and J genes are TRBV20-1 and TRBJ1-4; D possibly corresponds to TRBD1 (6 bases). Here the CDR3 reads CSATRGGYGEKLFF. CDR3 nucleotide sequence: TGCAGTGCTACAAGAGGGGGTTATGGGGAAAAACTGTTTTTT.